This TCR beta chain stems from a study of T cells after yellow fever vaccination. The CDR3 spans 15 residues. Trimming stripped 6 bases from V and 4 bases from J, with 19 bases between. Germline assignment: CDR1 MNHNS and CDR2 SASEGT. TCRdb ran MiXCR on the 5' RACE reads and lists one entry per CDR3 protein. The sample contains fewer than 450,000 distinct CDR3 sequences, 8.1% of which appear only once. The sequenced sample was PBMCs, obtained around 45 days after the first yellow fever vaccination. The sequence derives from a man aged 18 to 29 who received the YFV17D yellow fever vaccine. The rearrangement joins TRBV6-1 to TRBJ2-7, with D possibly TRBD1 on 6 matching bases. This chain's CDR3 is CASRGRSQGLYEQYF. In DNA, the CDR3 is TGTGCCAGCAGAGGCCGGTCACAGGGTTTATACGAGCAGTACTTC.